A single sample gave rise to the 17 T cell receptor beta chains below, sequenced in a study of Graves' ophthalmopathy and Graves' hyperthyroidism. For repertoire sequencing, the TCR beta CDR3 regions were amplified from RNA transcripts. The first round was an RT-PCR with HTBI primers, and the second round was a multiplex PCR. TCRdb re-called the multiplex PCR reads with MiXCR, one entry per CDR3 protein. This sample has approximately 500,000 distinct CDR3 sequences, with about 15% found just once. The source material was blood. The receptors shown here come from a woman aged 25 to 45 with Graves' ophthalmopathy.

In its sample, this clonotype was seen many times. DNA for the CDR3: TGTGCCAGCAGTGGACAGGGGGATGAAGCTTTCTTT. It yields the protein CASSGQGDEAFF. The V gene is TRBV6-1, the J gene TRBJ1-1; the match to TRBD1 covers 9 bases. The CDR3 runs 12 residues. The J segment lost 7 bases and the V segment lost 4 bases, leaving 1 base of the junction unmatched. From germline, CDR1 is MNHNS and CDR2 SASEGT.

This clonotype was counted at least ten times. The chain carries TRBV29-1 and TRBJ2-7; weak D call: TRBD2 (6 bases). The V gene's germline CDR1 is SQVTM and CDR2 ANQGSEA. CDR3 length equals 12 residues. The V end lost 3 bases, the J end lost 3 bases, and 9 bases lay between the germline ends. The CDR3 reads CSVDPGDYEQYF. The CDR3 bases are TGCAGCGTTGACCCGGGGGACTACGAGCAGTACTTC.

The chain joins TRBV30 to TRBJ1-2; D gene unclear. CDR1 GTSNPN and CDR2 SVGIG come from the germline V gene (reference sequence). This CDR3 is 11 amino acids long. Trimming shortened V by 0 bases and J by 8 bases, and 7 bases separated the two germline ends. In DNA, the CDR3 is TGTGCCTGGAGTGTCGCTAGGGGCTACACCTTC. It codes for CAWSVARGYTF.

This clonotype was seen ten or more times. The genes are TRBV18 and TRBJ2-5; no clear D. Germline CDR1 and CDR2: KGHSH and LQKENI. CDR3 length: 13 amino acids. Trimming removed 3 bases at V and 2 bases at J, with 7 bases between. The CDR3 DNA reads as TGTGCCAGCTCACCGTCACAGCAAGAGACCCAGTACTTC. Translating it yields CASSPSQQETQYF.

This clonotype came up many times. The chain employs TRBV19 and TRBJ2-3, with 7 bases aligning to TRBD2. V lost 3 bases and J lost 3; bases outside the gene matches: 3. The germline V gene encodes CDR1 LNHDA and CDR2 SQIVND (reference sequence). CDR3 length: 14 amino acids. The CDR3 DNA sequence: TGTGCCAGTAGTATTGGACTAGAAACAGATACGCAGTATTTT. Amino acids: CASSIGLETDTQYF.

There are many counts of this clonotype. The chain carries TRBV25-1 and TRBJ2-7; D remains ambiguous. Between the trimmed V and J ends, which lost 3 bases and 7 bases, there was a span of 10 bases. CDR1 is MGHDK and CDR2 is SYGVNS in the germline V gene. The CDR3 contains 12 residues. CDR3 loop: CASSDGVGEQYF. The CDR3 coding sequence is TGTGCCAGCAGTGATGGAGTGGGGGAGCAGTACTTC.

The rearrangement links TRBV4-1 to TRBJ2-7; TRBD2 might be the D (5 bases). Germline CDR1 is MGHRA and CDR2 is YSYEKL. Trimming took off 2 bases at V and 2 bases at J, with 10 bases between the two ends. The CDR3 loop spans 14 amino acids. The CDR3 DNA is TGCGCCAGCAGCCAAATCTCGGGGACCTACGAGCAGTACTTC. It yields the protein CASSQISGTYEQYF.

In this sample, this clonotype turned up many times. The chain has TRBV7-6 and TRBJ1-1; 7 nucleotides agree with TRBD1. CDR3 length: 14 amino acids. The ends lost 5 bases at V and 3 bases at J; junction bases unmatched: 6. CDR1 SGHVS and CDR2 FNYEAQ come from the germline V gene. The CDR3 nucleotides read TGTGCCAGCAGCCCAGGGGGGGAGGACACTGAAGCTTTCTTT. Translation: CASSPGGEDTEAFF.

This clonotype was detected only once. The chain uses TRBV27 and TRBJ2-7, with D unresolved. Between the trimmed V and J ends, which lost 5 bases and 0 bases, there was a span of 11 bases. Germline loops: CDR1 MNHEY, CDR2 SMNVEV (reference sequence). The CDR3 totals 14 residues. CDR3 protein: CASSPYTVSYEQYF. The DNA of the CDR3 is TGTGCCAGCAGTCCCTATACCGTCTCCTACGAGCAGTACTTC.

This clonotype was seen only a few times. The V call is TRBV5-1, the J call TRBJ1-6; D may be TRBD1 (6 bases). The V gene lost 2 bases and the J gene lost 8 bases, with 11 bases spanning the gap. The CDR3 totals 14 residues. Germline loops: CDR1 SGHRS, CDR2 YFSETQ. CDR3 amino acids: CASSLQGADSPLHF. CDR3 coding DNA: TGCGCCAGCAGCTTACAGGGAGCGGATTCACCCCTCCACTTT. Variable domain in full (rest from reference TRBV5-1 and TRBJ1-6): KAGVTQTPRYLIKTRGQQVTLSCSPISGHRSVSWYQQTPGQGLQFLFEYFSETQRNKGNFPGRFSGRQFSNSRSEMNVSTLELGDSALYLCASSLQGADSPLHFGNGTRLTVT.

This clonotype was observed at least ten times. CDR3 sequence reads: CASSATQAEQYF. The DNA for the CDR3 is TGTGCCAGCAGTGCAACCCAGGCCGAGCAGTACTTC. The chain links TRBV6-2 or TRBV6-3 to TRBJ2-7; D is undetermined. Per the germline V gene, CDR1 is MNHEY and CDR2 is SVGEGT. Trimming stripped 5 bases from V and 6 bases from J, with 11 bases between. This CDR3 spans 12 amino acids.

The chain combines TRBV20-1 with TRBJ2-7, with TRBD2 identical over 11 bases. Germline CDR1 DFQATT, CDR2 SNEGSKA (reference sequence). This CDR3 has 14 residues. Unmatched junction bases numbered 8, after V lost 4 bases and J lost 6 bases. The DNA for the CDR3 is TGCAGTGCTATTCCTAGCGGGGGGACTTTCGAGCAGTACTTC. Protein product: CSAIPSGGTFEQYF.

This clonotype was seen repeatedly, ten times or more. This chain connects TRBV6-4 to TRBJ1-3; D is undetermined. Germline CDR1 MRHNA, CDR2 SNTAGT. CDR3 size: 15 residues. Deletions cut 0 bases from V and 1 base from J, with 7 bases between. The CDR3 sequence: CASSDSVDSGNTIYF. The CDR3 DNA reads TGTGCCAGCAGTGACTCAGTGGATTCTGGAAACACCATATATTTT.

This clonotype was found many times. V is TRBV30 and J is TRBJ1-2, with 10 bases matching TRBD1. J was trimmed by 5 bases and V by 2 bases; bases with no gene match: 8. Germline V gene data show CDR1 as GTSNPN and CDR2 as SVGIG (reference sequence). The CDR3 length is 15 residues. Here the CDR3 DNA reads TGTGCCTGGAGTTCCCAGGGGACAGGGGCGTATGGCTACACCTTC. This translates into CAWSSQGTGAYGYTF.

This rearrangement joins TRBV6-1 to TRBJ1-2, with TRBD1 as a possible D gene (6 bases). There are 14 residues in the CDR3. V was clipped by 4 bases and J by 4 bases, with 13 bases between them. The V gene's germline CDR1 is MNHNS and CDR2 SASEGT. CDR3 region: CASSVDRGIYGYTF. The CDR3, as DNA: TGTGCCAGCAGTGTGGACAGAGGGATCTATGGCTACACCTTC.

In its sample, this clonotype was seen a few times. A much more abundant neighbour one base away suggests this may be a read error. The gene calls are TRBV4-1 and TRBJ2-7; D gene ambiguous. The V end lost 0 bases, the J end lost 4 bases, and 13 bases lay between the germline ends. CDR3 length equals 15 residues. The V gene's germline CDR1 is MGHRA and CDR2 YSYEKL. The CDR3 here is CASSQEGIGQYEQYF. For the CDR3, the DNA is TGCGCCAGCAGCCAAGAAGGGATAGGGCAATACGAGCAGTACTTC.

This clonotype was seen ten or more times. This CDR3 reads CASSYQRGETQYF. For the CDR3, the DNA is TGTGCCAGCAGTTACCAGCGGGGGGAGACCCAGTACTTC. The rearrangement joins TRBV6-4 to TRBJ2-5; TRBD2 agrees at 8 bases. Germline V gene data show CDR1 as MRHNA and CDR2 as SNTAGT. The CDR3 has 13 amino acids. V lost 5 bases to trimming and J lost 5 bases; unmatched junction nucleotides: 4.